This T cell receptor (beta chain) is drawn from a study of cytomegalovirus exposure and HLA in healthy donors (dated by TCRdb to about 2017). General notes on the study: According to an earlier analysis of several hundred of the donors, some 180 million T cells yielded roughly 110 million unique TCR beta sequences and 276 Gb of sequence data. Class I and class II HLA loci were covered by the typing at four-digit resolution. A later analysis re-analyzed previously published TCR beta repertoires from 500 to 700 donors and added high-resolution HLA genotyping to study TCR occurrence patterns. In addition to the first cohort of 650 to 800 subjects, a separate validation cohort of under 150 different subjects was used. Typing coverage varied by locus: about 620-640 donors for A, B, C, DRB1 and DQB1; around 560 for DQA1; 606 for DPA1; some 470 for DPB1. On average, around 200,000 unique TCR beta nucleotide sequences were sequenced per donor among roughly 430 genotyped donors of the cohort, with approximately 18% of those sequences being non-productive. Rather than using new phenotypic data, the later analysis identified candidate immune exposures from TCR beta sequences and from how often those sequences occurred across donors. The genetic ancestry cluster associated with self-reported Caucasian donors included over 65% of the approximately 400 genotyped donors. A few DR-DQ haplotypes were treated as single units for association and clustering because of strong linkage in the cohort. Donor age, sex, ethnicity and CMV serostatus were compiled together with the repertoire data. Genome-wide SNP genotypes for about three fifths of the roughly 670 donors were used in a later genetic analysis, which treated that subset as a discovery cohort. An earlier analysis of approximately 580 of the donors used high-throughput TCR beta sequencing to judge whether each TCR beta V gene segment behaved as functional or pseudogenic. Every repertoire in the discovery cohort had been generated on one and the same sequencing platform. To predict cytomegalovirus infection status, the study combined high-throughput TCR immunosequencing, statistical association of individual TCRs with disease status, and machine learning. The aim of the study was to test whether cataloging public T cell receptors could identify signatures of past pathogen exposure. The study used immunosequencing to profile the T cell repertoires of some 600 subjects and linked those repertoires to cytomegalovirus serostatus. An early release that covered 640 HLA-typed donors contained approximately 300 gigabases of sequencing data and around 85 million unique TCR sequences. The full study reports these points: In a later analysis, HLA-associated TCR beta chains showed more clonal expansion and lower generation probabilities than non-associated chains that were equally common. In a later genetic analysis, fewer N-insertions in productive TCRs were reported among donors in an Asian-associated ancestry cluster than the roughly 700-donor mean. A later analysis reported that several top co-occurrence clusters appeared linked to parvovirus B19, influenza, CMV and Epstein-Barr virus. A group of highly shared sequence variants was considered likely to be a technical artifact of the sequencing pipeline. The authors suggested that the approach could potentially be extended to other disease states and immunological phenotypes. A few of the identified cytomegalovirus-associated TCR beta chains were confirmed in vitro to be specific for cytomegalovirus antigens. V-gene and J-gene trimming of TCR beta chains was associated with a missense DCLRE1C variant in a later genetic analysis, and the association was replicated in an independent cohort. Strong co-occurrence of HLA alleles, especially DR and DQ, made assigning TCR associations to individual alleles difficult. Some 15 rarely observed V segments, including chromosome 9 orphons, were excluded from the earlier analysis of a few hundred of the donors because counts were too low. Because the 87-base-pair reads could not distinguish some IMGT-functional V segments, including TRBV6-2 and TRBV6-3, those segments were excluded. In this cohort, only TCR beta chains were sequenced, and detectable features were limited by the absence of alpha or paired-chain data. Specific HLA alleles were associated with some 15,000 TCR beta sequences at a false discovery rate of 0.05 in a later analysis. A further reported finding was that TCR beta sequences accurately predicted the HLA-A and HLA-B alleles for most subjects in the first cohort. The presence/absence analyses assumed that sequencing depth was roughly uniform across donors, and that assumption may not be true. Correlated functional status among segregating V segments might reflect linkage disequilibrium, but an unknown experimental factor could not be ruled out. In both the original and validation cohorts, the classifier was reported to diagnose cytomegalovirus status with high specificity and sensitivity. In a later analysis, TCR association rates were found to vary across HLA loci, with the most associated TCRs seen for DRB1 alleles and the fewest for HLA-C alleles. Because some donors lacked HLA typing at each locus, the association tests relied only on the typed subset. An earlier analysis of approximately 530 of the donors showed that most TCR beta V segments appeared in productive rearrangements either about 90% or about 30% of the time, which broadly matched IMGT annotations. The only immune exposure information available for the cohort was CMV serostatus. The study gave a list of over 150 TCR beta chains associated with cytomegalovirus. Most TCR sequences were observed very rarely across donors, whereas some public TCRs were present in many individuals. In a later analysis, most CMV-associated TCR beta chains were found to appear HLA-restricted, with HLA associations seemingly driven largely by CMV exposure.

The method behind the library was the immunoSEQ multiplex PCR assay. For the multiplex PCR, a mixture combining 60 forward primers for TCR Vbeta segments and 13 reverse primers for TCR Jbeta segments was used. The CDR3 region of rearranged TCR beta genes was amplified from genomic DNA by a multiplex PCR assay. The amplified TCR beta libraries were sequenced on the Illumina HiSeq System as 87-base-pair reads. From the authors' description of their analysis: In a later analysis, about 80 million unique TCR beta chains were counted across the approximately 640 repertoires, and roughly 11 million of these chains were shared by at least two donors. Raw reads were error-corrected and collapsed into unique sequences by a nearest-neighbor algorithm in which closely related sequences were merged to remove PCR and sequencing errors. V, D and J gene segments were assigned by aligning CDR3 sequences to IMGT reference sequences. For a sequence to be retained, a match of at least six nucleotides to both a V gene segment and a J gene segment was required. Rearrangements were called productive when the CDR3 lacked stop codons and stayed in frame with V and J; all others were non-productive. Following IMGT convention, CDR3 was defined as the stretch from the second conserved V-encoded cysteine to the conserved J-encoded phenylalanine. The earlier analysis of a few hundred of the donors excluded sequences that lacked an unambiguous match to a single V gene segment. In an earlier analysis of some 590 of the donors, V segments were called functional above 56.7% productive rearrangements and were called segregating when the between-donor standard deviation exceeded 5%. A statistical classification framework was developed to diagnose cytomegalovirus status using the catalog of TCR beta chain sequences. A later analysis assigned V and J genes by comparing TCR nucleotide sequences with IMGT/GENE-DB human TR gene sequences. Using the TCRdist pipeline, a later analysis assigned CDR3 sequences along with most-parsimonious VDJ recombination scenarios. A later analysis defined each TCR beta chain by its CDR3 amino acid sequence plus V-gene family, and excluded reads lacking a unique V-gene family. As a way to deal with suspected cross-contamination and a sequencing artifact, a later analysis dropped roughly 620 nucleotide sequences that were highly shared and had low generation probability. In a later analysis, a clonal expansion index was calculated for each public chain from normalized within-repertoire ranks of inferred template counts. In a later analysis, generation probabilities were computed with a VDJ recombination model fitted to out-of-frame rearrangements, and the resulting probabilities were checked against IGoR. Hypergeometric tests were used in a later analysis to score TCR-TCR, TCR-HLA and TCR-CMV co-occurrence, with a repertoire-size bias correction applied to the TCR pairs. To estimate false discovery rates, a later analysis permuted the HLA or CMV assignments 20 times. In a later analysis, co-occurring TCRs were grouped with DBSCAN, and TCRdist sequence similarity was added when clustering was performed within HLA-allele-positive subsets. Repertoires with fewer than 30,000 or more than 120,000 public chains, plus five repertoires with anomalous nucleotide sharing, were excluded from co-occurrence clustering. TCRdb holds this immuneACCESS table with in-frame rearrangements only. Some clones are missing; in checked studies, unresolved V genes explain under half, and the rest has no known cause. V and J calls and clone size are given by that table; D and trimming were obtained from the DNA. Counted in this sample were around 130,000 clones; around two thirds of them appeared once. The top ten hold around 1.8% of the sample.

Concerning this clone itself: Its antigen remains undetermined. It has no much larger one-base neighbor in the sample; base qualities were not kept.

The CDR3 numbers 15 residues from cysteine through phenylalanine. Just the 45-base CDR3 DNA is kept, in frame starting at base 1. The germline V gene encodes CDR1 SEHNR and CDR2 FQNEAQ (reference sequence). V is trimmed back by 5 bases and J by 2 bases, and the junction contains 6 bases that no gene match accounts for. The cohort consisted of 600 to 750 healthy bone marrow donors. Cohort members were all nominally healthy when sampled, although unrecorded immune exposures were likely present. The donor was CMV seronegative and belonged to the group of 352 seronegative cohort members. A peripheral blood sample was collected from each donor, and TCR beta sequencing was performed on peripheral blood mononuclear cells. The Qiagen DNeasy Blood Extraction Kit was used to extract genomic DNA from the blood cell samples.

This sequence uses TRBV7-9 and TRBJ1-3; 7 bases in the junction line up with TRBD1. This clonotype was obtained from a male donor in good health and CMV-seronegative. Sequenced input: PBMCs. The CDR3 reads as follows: CASSLGGTAGNTIYF. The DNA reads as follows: TGTGCCAGCAGCCTTGGGGGGACAGCTGGAAACACCATATATTTT. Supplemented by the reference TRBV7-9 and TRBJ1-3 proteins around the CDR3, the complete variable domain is DTGVSQNPRHKITKRGQNVTFRCDPISEHNRLYWYRQTLGQGPEFLTYFQNEAQLEKSRLLSDRFSAERPKGSFSTLEIQRTEQGDSAMYLCASSLGGTAGNTIYFGEGSWLTVV.